This TCR beta chain derives from a study of T-cell memory formation after mild COVID-19. Notes on the study in general: Some clones that responded turned up in pre-infection memory, which suggests that cross-reactive memory joined in.

TCRdb independently ran MiXCR on the 5' RACE reads; one entry per CDR3 protein. The data show some 350,000 distinct CDR3 sequences, around 13% seen once. CDR1 and CDR2 from the germline V gene are LGHNA and YSLEER. J gave up 5 bases and V 0 bases, and 6 bases lay outside the gene matches. The CDR3 runs 16 residues. A word on this clonotype: No antigen is known for it.

V gene TRBV4-3 combines with J gene TRBJ1-4; 7 bases align to TRBD1. The sequence derives from a man aged 18 to 35 who had mild COVID-19 (a few samples of this study predate the infection). Cell type and time point are not known. Sequencing was performed on PBMCs or a T cell subset sorted from them (not recorded which). CDR3: CASSQDHTGENEKLFF. CDR3 DNA sequence: TGCGCCAGCAGCCAAGACCATACAGGGGAAAATGAAAAACTGTTTTTT.